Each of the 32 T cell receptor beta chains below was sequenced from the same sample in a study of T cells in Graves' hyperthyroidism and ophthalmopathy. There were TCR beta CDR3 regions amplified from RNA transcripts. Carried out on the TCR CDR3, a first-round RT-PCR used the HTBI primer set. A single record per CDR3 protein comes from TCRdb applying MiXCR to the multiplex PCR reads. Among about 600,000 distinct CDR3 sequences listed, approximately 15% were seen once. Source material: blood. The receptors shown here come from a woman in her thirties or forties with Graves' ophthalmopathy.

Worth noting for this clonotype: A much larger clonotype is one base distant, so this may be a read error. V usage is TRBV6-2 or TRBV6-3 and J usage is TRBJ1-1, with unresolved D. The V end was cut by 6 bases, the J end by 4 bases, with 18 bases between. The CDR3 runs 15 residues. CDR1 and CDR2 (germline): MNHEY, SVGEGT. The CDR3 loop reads CASRRATGIGTEAFF. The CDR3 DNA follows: TGTGCCAGCAGGAGGGCAACGGGAATAGGCACTGAAGCTTTCTTT.

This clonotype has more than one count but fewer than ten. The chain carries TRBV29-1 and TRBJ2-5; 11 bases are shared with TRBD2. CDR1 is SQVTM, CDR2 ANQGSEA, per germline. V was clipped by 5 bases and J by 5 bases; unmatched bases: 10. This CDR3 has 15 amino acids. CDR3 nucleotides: TGCAGCGTTCGCCTCCAACTAGCGGGAGATGAGACCCAGTACTTC. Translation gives CSVRLQLAGDETQYF.

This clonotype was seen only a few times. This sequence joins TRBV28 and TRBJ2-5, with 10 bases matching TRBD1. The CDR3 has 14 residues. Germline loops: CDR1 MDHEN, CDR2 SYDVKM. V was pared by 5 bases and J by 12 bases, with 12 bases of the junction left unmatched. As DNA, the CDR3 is TGTGCCAGCAGTATCGGGACAGGGGACTCTAAAAAGTACTTC. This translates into CASSIGTGDSKKYF. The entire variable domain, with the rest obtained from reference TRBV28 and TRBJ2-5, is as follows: DVKVTQSSRYLVKRTGEKVFLECVQDMDHENMFWYRQDPGLGLRLIYFSYDVKMKEKGDIPEGYSVSREKKERFSLILESASTNQTSMYLCASSIGTGDSKKYFGPGTRLLVL.

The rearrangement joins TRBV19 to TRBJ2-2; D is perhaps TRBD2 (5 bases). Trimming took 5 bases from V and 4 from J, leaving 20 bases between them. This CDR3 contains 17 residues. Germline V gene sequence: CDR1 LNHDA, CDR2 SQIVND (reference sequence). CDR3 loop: CASSSLLGGSTTGELFF. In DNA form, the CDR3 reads TGTGCCAGTAGTTCCCTGTTGGGCGGGTCGACCACCGGGGAGCTGTTTTTT. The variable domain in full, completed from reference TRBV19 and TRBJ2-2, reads DGGITQSPKYLFRKEGQNVTLSCEQNLNHDAMYWYRQDPGQGLRLIYYSQIVNDFQKGDIAEGYSVSREKKESFPLTVTSAQKNPTAFYLCASSSLLGGSTTGELFFGEGSRLTVL.

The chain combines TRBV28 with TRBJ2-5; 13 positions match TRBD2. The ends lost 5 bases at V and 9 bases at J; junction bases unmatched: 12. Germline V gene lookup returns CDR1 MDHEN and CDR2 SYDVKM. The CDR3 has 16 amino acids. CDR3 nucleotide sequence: TGTGCCAGCAGTCCCCTCTTACTAGCGGGGGGGTCGCCCCAGTACTTC. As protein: CASSPLLLAGGSPQYF.

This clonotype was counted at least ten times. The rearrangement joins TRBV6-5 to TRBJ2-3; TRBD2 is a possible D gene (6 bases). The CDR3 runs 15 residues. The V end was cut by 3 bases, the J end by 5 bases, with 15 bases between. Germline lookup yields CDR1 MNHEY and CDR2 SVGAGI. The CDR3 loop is CASSYGGNGEDTQYF. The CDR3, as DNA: TGTGCCAGCAGTTATGGCGGGAATGGAGAAGATACGCAGTATTTT.

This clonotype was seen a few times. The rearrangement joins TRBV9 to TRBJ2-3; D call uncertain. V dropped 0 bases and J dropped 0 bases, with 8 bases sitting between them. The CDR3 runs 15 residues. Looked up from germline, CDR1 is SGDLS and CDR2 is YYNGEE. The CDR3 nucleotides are TGTGCCAGCAGCGTAGATGGGGTGAGCACAGATACGCAGTATTTT. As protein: CASSVDGVSTDTQYF.

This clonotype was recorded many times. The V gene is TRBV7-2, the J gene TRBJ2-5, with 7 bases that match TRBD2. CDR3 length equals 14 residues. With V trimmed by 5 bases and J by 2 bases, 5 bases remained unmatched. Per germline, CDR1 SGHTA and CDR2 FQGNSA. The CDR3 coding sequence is TGTGCCAGCAGCCACTCGGGACTACAAGAGACCCAGTACTTC. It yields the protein CASSHSGLQETQYF.

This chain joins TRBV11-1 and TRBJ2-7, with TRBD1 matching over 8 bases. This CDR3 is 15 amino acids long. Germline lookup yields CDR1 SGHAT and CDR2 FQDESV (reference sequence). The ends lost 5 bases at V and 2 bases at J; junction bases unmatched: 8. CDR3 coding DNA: TGTGCCAGCAGCACCTACAGGGGGGCTGCCTACGAGCAGTACTTC. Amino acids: CASSTYRGAAYEQYF.

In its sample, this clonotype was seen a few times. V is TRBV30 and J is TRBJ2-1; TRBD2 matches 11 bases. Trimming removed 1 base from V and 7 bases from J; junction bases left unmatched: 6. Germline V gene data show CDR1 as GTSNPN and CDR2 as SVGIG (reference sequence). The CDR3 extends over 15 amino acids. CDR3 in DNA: TGTGCCTGGAGTGCCCAACTAGCGGGAGTTAATGAGCAGTTCTTC. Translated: CAWSAQLAGVNEQFF. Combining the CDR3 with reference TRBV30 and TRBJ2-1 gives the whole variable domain SQTIHQWPATLVQPVGSPLSLECTVEGTSNPNLYWYRQAAGRGLQLLFYSVGIGQISSEVPQNLSASRPQDRQFILSSKKLLLSDSGFYLCAWSAQLAGVNEQFFGPGTRLTVL.

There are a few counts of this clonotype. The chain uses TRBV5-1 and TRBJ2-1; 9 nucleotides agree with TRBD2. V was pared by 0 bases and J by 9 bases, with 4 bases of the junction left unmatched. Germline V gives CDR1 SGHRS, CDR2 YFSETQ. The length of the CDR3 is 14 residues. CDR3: CASSLESGRTEQFF. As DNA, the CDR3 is TGCGCCAGCAGCTTGGAGAGCGGGAGGACTGAGCAGTTCTTC.

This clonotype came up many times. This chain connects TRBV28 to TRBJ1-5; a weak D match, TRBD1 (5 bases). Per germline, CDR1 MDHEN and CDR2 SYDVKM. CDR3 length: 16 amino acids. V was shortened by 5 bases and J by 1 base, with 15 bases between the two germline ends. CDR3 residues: CASSEDGRGSNQPQHF. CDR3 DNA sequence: TGTGCCAGCAGTGAGGACGGGAGGGGAAGCAATCAGCCCCAGCATTTT.

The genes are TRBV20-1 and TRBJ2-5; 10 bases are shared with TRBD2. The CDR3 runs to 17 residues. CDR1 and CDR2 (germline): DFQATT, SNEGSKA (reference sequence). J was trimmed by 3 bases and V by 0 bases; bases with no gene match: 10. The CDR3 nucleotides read TGCAGTGCTAGAGATCAAGCGGGAGGGGAGTGGGAAGAGACCCAGTACTTC. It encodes CSARDQAGGEWEETQYF.

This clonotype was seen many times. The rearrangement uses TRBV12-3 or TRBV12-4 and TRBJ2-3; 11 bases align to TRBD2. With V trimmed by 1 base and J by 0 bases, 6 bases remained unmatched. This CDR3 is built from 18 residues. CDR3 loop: CASSLGLAGRTSTDTQYF. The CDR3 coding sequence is TGTGCCAGCAGTTTAGGACTAGCGGGGAGAACTAGCACAGATACGCAGTATTTT.

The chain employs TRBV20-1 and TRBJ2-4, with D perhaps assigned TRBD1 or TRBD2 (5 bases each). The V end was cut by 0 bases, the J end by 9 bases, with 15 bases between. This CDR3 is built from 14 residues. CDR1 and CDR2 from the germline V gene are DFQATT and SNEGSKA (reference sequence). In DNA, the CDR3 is TGCAGTGCTAGAGAGTATAGGAGTGGGGGCATTCAGTACTTC. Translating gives CSAREYRSGGIQYF.

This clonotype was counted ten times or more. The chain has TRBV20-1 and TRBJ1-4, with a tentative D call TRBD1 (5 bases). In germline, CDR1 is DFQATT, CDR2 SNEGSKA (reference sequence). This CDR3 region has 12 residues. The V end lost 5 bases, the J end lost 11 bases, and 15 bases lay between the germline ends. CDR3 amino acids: CSAGAGEVKLFF. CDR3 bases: TGCAGTGCTGGGGCCGGGGAGGTGAAACTGTTTTTT.

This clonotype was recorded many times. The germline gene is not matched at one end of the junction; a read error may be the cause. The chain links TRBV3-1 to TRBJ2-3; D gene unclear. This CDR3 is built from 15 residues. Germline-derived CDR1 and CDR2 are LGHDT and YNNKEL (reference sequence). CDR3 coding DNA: TGTGCCAGCAGCGAAGACCCGTTTTGGACAGATACGCAGTATTTT. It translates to CASSEDPFWTDTQYF.

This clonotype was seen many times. This CDR3 reads CASSSLLGTWRGETQYF. DNA of the CDR3: TGTGCCAGCAGTTCGCTTTTGGGGACTTGGCGAGGAGAGACCCAGTACTTC. V usage is TRBV28 and J usage is TRBJ2-5, with D perhaps TRBD2 (6 bases). Germline CDR1 reads MDHEN; CDR2 reads SYDVKM. V was clipped by 4 bases and J by 4 bases, with 22 bases between them. The CDR3 contains 17 residues.

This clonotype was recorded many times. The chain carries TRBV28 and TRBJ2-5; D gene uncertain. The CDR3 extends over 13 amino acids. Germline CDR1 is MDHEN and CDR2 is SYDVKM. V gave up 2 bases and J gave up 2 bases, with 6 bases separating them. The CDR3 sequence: CASSLVAQETQYF. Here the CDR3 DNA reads TGTGCCAGCAGTTTAGTGGCGCAAGAGACCCAGTACTTC.

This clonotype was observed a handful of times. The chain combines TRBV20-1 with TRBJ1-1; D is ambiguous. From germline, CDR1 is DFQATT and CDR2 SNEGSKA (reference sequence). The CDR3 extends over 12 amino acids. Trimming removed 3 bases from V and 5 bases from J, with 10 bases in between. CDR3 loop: CSASTLQTEAFF. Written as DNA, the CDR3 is TGCAGTGCTAGCACGTTGCAAACTGAAGCTTTCTTT.

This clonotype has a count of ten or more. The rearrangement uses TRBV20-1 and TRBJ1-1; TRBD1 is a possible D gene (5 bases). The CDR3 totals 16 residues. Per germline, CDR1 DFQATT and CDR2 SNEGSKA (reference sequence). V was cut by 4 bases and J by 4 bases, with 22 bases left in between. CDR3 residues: CSAIGSLGGGVTEAFF. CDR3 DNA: TGCAGTGCTATTGGGTCCTTGGGCGGGGGAGTCACTGAAGCTTTCTTT.

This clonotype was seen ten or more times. CDR3 DNA sequence: TGTGCCAGTAGCCTTCGGGCAGGGCCCCTACAGGAGCAGTTCTTC. Amino acids: CASSLRAGPLQEQFF. This chain uses TRBV19 with TRBJ2-1; D is perhaps TRBD1 (5 bases). The V gene lost 6 bases and the J gene lost 10 bases, with 22 bases spanning the gap. The CDR3 consists of 15 residues. Germline lookup yields CDR1 LNHDA and CDR2 SQIVND (reference sequence).

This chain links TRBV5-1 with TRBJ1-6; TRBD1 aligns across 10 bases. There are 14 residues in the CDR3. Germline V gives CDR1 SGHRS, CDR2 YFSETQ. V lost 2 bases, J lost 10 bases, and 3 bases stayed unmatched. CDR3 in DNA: TGCGCCAGCAGCTTCTGGGACAGGGGATCACCCCTCCACTTT. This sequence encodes CASSFWDRGSPLHF.

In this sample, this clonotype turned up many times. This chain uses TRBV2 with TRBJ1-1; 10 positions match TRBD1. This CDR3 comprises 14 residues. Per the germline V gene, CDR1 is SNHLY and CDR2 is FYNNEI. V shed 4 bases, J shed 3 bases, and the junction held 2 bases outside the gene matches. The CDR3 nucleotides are TGTGCCAGCAGTGGACAGGGGGCGGACACTGAAGCTTTCTTT. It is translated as CASSGQGADTEAFF.

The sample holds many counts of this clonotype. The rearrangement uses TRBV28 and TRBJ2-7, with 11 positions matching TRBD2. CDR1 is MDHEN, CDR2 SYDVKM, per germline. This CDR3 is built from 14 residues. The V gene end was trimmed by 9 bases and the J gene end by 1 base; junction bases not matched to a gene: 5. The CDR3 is CASCASGRSYEQYF. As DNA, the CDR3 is TGTGCCAGTTGCGCTAGCGGGAGGTCCTACGAGCAGTACTTC.

The CDR3 DNA is TGCGCCAGCAGCCAAGATGGAATTCGTAGCAATCAGCCCCAGCATTTT. Protein sequence: CASSQDGIRSNQPQHF. The rearrangement uses TRBV4-1 and TRBJ1-5, with D unresolved. From germline, CDR1 is MGHRA and CDR2 YSYEKL. The V end was cut by 0 bases, the J end by 0 bases, with 9 bases between. The CDR3 has 16 amino acids.

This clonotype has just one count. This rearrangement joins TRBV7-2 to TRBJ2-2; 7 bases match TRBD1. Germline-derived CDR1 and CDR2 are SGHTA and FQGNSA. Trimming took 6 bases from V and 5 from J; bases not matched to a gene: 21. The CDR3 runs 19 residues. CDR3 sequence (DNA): TGTGCCAGCAGATCCGGGACAGTGGTTCCAAATTGGGGGACCGGGGAGCTGTTTTTT. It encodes CASRSGTVVPNWGTGELFF.

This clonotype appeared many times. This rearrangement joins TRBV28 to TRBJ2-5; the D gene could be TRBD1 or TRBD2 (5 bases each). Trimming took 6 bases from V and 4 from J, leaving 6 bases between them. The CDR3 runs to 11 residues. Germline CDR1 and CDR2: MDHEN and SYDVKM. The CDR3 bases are TGTGCCAGCAGGAGGGGAGAGACCCAGTACTTC. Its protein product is CASRRGETQYF.

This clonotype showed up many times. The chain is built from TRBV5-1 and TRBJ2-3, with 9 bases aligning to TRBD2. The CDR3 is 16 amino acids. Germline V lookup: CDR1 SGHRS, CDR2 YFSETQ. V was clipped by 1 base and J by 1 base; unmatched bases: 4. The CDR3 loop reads CASSLLASGGTDTQYF. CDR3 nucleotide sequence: TGCGCCAGCAGCTTGCTTGCTAGCGGGGGCACAGATACGCAGTATTTT.

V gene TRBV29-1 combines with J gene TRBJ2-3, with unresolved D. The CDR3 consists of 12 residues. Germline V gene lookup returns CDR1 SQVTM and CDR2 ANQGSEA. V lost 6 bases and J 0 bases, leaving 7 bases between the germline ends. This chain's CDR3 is CSVEPSTDTQYF. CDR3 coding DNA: TGCAGCGTCGAACCAAGCACAGATACGCAGTATTTT.

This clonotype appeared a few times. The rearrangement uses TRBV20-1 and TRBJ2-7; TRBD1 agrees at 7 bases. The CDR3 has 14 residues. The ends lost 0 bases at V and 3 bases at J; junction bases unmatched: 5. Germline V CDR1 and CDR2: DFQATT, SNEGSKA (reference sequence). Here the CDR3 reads CSARDPGQLYEQYF. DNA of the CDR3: TGCAGTGCTAGAGATCCGGGACAGCTCTACGAGCAGTACTTC.

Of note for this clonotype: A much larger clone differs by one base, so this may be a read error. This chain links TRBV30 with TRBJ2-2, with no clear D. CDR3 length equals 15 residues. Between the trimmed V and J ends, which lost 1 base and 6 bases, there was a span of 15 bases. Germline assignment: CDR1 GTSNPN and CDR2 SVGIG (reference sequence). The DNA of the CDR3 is TGTGCCTGGAGTGGGTCCGGGTCGGACGCCGGGGAGCTGTTTTTT. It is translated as CAWSGSGSDAGELFF.